The entry below gives a single T cell receptor beta chain sequence along with its context. This clone was counted only a few times. The antigen it binds to is not known. Qualities for individual bases were not recorded, and no much larger clone is one base off. The sample comes from a study of shared clonotypes between healthy human individuals (dated by TCRdb to about 2020). Concerning the study at large: Three men and two women, aged 18 to 49 years, made up the cohort. For each donor, three plates each were used for CD4 naive and CD4 memory, two plates were used for CD8 naive, and one plate was used for CD8 memory. To estimate repertoire size and how much clonotypes are shared between individuals, the study performed deep sequencing of blood TCR repertoires from roughly five healthy adults. To increase sequencing depth and limit assay-specific biases, different laboratories used diverse techniques to prepare libraries and sequence TCR repertoires. Between about 0.94 and 8.9 billion PBMCs per donor were obtained by leukapheresis.

The CDR3, cysteine through phenylalanine, is 15 amino acids long. Left in the record is the CDR3 DNA by itself, 45 bases read in frame from the first base. CDR1 and CDR2 (MGHRA, YSYEKL) derive from the germline V gene. V loses 1 base of germline sequence and J loses 6 bases, and the interval between the two ends is 13 bases. General findings and caveats noted by the study authors: Sampling was limited to blood, and TCR repertoires in tissue likely differ from TCR repertoires in blood. Sharing across a handful of donors was observed for roughly 5.4% of naive CD4, 3% to 4% of naive CD8, roughly 2.4% of memory CD4, and around 0.42% of memory CD8 clonotypes. Naive subsets generally had larger estimated clonotype richness than memory subsets did. Because the study included a small number of donors, the genetic and exposure-history diversity represented was limited. Pairwise subsampling indicated that sequencing depth was expected to affect the degree of clonotype sharing among donors. Clonotypes shared by all four sorted-subset donors showed higher generation probabilities than non-shared clonotypes. Incomplete sequencing was indicated by rarefaction of sorted-subset datasets, despite the large sequencing depth.

TCR CDR3 regions were amplified from genomic DNA by multiplex PCR using the deep immunoSEQ assay. For each cell subset, the extracted genomic DNA was distributed evenly across all wells of several immunoSEQ 96-well plates, and each plate served as one replicate. For sorted subsets, roughly 200 ng genomic DNA, equal to 30,000 or so T cell genomes, was loaded into each replicate PCR. Purified libraries were quantified with a Qubit 3.0 fluorometer, sized on a Bioanalyzer 2100, and re-quantified with the KAPA Library Quantification kit. Every immunoSEQ 96-well plate was sequenced on a dedicated single-read 150-cycle Illumina NextSeq 550 flow cell. Per the original workflow: Because only junctional sequences without quality scores were contained in the immunoSEQ output, filtering matching that applied to full-length reads could not be performed. Sequences were annotated with PyIR, a Python wrapper for IgBLAST v1.9, using IMGT germline references to assign V/J genes and CDR3. Reads were filtered out if the reads had weak V/J assignments (E-value above 1e-6), no CDR3, stop codons, out-of-frame junctions, or ambiguous translated residues. V3J clonotypes were defined by identical inferred V gene, J gene, and CDR3 amino acid sequence. Percentage overlap between repertoires was calculated by dividing the number of shared unique clonotypes by the size of the smaller repertoire. Richness of each repertoire was evaluated using RTK rarefaction, the Chao1 estimator, and Recon v2.1 estimates of unobserved clonotypes. Generation probabilities for all TCRbeta clonotypes obtained by the gDNA method from a handful of donors were computed using OLGA. TCRdb carries this immuneACCESS record with in-frame sequences only. Its versions omit some clonotypes, under half of them owing to an unresolved V gene in the studies checked, with the rest unexplained. V and J calls and clone size come straight from that table; D and trimming were deduced from the DNA. For this sample the table gives roughly 590,000 clones, of which just under 97% were detected only once. 0.11% of the sample is in the top ten clones.

CD8 naive samples were CD45RO-negative cells positively selected for CCR7, giving a CD45RA+CCR7+ population that excluded TemRA cells. Healthy HIV-negative adults with no recently reported acute infections or vaccinations were included as donors. All donors were Caucasian adults living in Nashville, Tennessee, USA. After blood collection by leukapheresis, PBMCs were isolated using Ficoll-Histopaque density gradient centrifugation and then cryopreserved in the vapor phase of liquid nitrogen. Analytical flow cytometry was used to check the purity and quantity of each magnetically sorted T cell population. Each sorted fraction had its genomic DNA isolated and then quantified by UV absorbance on a Nanodrop 2000c.

Source material: naive CD8+ T cells sorted from blood. The cell subset or site label, as the study defines it: CD45RA+CCR7+. This receptor chain uses TRBV4-1 and TRBJ1-5; the D gene remains uncertain. The sequence derives from a woman aged 25 to 39 in good health. This receptor has the CDR3 CASSQAGVSGQPQHF. The base sequence is TGCGCCAGCAGCCAAGCCGGAGTATCTGGTCAGCCCCAGCATTTT.